The 27 T cell receptor beta chains presented below share a single source sample, sequenced in a study of cytomegalovirus exposure and HLA in healthy donors. The PCR used 60 Vbeta and 13 Jbeta primers. TCRdb's copy holds only in-frame clones and misses some; the assay was immunoSEQ multiplex PCR. The table records about 120,000 clones, 60% to 85% of them present only once. The sequencing sample was made of PBMCs. These receptors originate from a man aged 25 to 40 in good health and CMV-seronegative.

The chain couples TRBV19 to TRBJ2-7; 10 bases map to TRBD1. The J segment lost 3 bases and the V segment lost 5 bases, leaving 4 bases of the junction unmatched. CDR1 is LNHDA, CDR2 SQIVND, per germline (reference sequence). The CDR3 is 14 amino acids. The CDR3 coding sequence is TGTGCCAGTAGTGCGGGACAGGGGATCTACGAGCAGTACTTC. It specifies CASSAGQGIYEQYF.

The chain recombines TRBV5-1 with TRBJ1-1; tentative D call: TRBD1 (5 bases). The CDR3 loop spans 15 amino acids. Germline assignment: CDR1 SGHRS and CDR2 YFSETQ. V dropped 4 bases and J dropped 1 base, with 14 bases sitting between them. This CDR3 is CASSATWGTNTEAFF. The DNA of the CDR3 is TGCGCCAGCAGCGCCACCTGGGGCACGAACACTGAAGCTTTCTTT.

The rearrangement joins TRBV7-9 to TRBJ1-1; 10 nucleotides agree with TRBD1. The CDR3 runs 14 residues. J lost 2 bases, V lost 3 bases, and 0 bases had no gene match. The V gene's germline CDR1 is SEHNR and CDR2 FQNEAQ (reference sequence). The CDR3: CASSLTGGNTEAFF. For the CDR3, the DNA is TGTGCCAGCAGCTTGACAGGGGGCAACACTGAAGCTTTCTTT. The variable domain in full, with the rest retrieved from reference TRBV7-9 and TRBJ1-1, is DTGVSQNPRHKITKRGQNVTFRCDPISEHNRLYWYRQTLGQGPEFLTYFQNEAQLEKSRLLSDRFSAERPKGSFSTLEIQRTEQGDSAMYLCASSLTGGNTEAFFGQGTRLTVV.

CDR3 sequence: CASNSGSGTQYF. CDR3 in DNA: TGTGCCAGCAATAGCGGGAGTGGGACCCAGTACTTC. The gene calls are TRBV19 and TRBJ2-5; the match to TRBD2 covers 9 bases. The V and J ends lost 9 bases and 7 bases, in that order; junction bases with no gene match: 6. The V gene's germline CDR1 is LNHDA and CDR2 SQIVND (reference sequence). This CDR3 has 12 residues.

This clone was counted a single time. The DNA of the CDR3 is TGCGCCAGCAGCTTGATTGGACTAGCGGGGCCCACCGGGGAGCTGTTTTTT. Protein sequence: CASSLIGLAGPTGELFF. The chain uses TRBV5-1 and TRBJ2-2, with 12 bases that match TRBD2. Germline loops: CDR1 SGHRS, CDR2 YFSETQ. The CDR3 consists of 17 residues. V was clipped by 1 base and J by 4 bases; unmatched bases: 5.

The chain employs TRBV27 and TRBJ1-2; D is unresolved. CDR1 and CDR2 (germline): MNHEY, SMNVEV (reference sequence). V was trimmed by 0 bases and J by 6 bases, leaving 11 bases between them. The length of the CDR3 is 14 residues. Written as DNA, the CDR3 is TGTGCCAGCAGTTTATCGAGGAGAACGAATGGCTACACCTTC. It translates to CASSLSRRTNGYTF.

The chain couples TRBV7-2 to TRBJ1-2; the D is unclear. Trimming stripped 1 base from V and 2 bases from J, with 11 bases between. CDR1 and CDR2 from the germline V gene are SGHTA and FQGNSA. The CDR3 covers 15 residues. DNA for the CDR3: TGTGCCAGCAGCTTAGGGTCAGGCGCCAACTATGGCTACACCTTC. Amino acids: CASSLGSGANYGYTF.

The sample holds a few counts of this clone. This rearrangement joins TRBV5-4 to TRBJ1-2, with a possible D match to TRBD1 (5 bases). This CDR3 comprises 16 residues. V was shortened by 0 bases and J by 4 bases, with 16 bases between the two germline ends. From germline, CDR1 is SGHNT and CDR2 YYREEE (reference sequence). CDR3 sequence: CASSLATGHGPYGYTF. DNA for the CDR3: TGTGCCAGCAGCTTGGCAACAGGTCACGGGCCCTATGGCTACACCTTC.

This chain links TRBV18 with TRBJ1-1, with a weak D call TRBD1 (5 bases). The CDR3 covers 13 residues. Trimming removed 0 bases from V and 3 bases from J, with 5 bases in between. From germline, CDR1 is KGHSH and CDR2 LQKENI. This CDR3 reads CASSPPRDTEAFF. The CDR3 nucleotides are TGTGCCAGCTCACCACCCAGGGACACTGAAGCTTTCTTT.

The V gene is TRBV7-9, the J gene TRBJ2-5, with unresolved D. V dropped 0 bases and J dropped 4 bases, with 12 bases sitting between them. The germline CDR1 and CDR2 sequences are SEHNR and FQNEAQ (reference sequence). The CDR3 extends over 15 amino acids. CDR3 amino acids: CASSLALLVVETQYF. Here the CDR3 DNA reads TGTGCCAGCAGCTTAGCGTTGCTAGTAGTAGAGACCCAGTACTTC.

The chain links TRBV27 to TRBJ2-3; TRBD2 matches at 14 bases. The V and J ends lost 3 bases and 6 bases, in that order; junction bases with no gene match: 8. Germline values: CDR1 MNHEY, CDR2 SMNVEV (reference sequence). There are 17 residues in the CDR3. CDR3 residues: CASSFGLAGGIGDTQYF. The CDR3 DNA sequence: TGTGCCAGCAGTTTTGGACTAGCGGGGGGTATAGGTGATACGCAGTATTTT.

This chain joins TRBV28 and TRBJ1-1; tentative D call: TRBD1 (5 bases). This CDR3 has 13 residues. Germline values: CDR1 MDHEN, CDR2 SYDVKM. V dropped 6 bases and J dropped 6 bases, with 14 bases sitting between them. CDR3 in DNA: TGTGCCAGCAGCAACAGGCTTAAGGCTGAAGCTTTCTTT. This codes for CASSNRLKAEAFF.

The chain joins TRBV9 to TRBJ2-1; 11 bases align to TRBD2. Unmatched junction bases numbered 8, after V lost 0 bases and J lost 9 bases. Germline CDR1 SGDLS, CDR2 YYNGEE. This CDR3 contains 16 residues. CDR3 sequence reads: CASSVAGTSGLGEQFF. In nucleotides, the CDR3 is TGTGCCAGCAGCGTAGCTGGGACTAGCGGTTTAGGTGAGCAGTTCTTC. Full variable domain (outside the CDR3, taken from reference TRBV9 and TRBJ2-1): DSGVTQTPKHLITATGQRVTLRCSPRSGDLSVYWYQQSLDQGLQFLIQYYNGEERAKGNILERFSAQQFPDLHSELNLSSLELGDSALYFCASSVAGTSGLGEQFFGPGTRLTVL.

This chain uses TRBV6-5 with TRBJ1-2; 7 bases match TRBD1. Germline CDR1 MNHEY, CDR2 SVGAGI. V lost 0 bases and J lost 8; bases outside the gene matches: 9. This CDR3 has 15 residues. The CDR3, as DNA: TGTGCCAGCAGTTACTCGGGACAGCCACGTCGGGGCTACACCTTC. Its translation is CASSYSGQPRRGYTF.

The chain recombines TRBV19 with TRBJ2-3; D is perhaps TRBD1 (5 bases). The germline V and J ends were trimmed by 1 base and 3 bases, with 17 bases remaining between them. CDR1 is LNHDA, CDR2 SQIVND, per germline (reference sequence). The CDR3 is 17 amino acids. The CDR3 DNA reads as TGTGCCAGTAGTATAGTGAGGCAGGGAAGAAGAACAGATACGCAGTATTTT. Translated, it gives CASSIVRQGRRTDTQYF.

The V call is TRBV6-6, the J call TRBJ1-5; D remains unclear. Germline V gene data show CDR1 as MNHNY and CDR2 as SVGAGI (reference sequence). V was trimmed by 3 bases and J by 1 base, leaving 13 bases between them. The length of the CDR3 is 16 residues. The CDR3 is CASSYSWGGSNQPQHF. The CDR3 DNA follows: TGTGCCAGCAGTTATAGCTGGGGAGGGAGCAATCAGCCCCAGCATTTT.

The chain employs TRBV10-3 and TRBJ1-2, with D uncertain. The CDR3 extends over 12 amino acids. Germline loops: CDR1 ENHRY, CDR2 SYGVKD. Trimming removed 2 bases at V and 4 bases at J, with 5 bases between. CDR3 region: CAISENTYGYTF. CDR3 bases: TGTGCCATCAGTGAGAACACCTATGGCTACACCTTC.

This clone was seen more than once but under ten times. The genes are TRBV28 and TRBJ2-3, with 9 bases identical to TRBD2. The CDR3 contains 15 residues. With V trimmed by 3 bases and J by 4 bases, 5 bases remained unmatched. Per the germline V gene, CDR1 is MDHEN and CDR2 is SYDVKM. In DNA, the CDR3 is TGTGCCAGCAGTTTGGGCGGGGGGGCCCCAGATACGCAGTATTTT. It is translated as CASSLGGGAPDTQYF.

The V gene is TRBV28, the J gene TRBJ1-5, with D hard to call. The CDR3 has 16 residues. V was pared by 2 bases and J by 0 bases, with 11 bases between. In germline, CDR1 is MDHEN, CDR2 SYDVKM. CDR3: CASSLGGVYSNQPQHF. CDR3 in DNA: TGTGCCAGCAGTTTAGGTGGAGTCTATAGCAATCAGCCCCAGCATTTT.

The chain recombines TRBV5-6 with TRBJ2-5; 10 bases align to TRBD2. The ends lost 2 bases at V and 7 bases at J; junction bases unmatched: 5. The CDR3 has 14 amino acids. Germline V gene lookup returns CDR1 SGHDT and CDR2 YYEEEE. The CDR3, as DNA: TGTGCCAGCAGCTTTGAAAGCGGGAGGGGGACCCAGTACTTC. Translated: CASSFESGRGTQYF. The full variable domain, its missing parts supplied by reference TRBV5-6 and TRBJ2-5, is DAGVTQSPTHLIKTRGQQVTLRCSPKSGHDTVSWYQQALGQGPQFIFQYYEEEERQRGNFPDRFSGHQFPNYSSELNVNALLLGDSALYLCASSFESGRGTQYFGPGTRLLVL.

The chain joins TRBV10-3 to TRBJ1-6, with TRBD1 identical over 11 bases. Germline assignment: CDR1 ENHRY and CDR2 SYGVKD. This CDR3 is 17 amino acids long. Trimming took 3 bases from V and 6 from J; bases not matched to a gene: 7. CDR3: CAISDPGTGGSNSPLHF. Here the CDR3 DNA reads TGTGCCATCAGTGACCCCGGGACAGGGGGTTCTAATTCACCCCTCCACTTT.

The V call is TRBV28, the J call TRBJ1-2; 9 bases agree with TRBD1. Germline lookup yields CDR1 MDHEN and CDR2 SYDVKM. The junction had 3 bases not matched to a gene; V was cut back by 3 bases and J by 4 bases. This CDR3 is 14 amino acids long. CDR3 sequence (DNA): TGTGCCAGCAGTTTGTCGACAGGGGGCTATGGCTACACCTTC. It yields the protein CASSLSTGGYGYTF.

This clone was observed once. The chain recombines TRBV7-8 with TRBJ1-2; D is uncertain. CDR3 size: 15 residues. CDR1 SGHVS and CDR2 FQNEAQ come from the germline V gene. Deletions cut 5 bases from V and 4 bases from J, with 17 bases between. CDR3 bases: TGTGCCAGCAGCCCTCAAAGCTATTATCCCTATGGCTACACCTTC. Protein product: CASSPQSYYPYGYTF.

The chain carries TRBV5-1 and TRBJ1-1, with 7 nucleotides matching TRBD1. V lost 2 bases and J lost 3; bases outside the gene matches: 4. The CDR3 is made up of 14 amino acids. Germline CDR1 and CDR2: SGHRS and YFSETQ. The CDR3 here is CASSLGRGDTEAFF. CDR3 sequence (DNA): TGCGCCAGCAGCTTAGGCAGGGGGGACACTGAAGCTTTCTTT. The full variable domain, completed using reference TRBV5-1 and TRBJ1-1, is KAGVTQTPRYLIKTRGQQVTLSCSPISGHRSVSWYQQTPGQGLQFLFEYFSETQRNKGNFPGRFSGRQFSNSRSEMNVSTLELGDSALYLCASSLGRGDTEAFFGQGTRLTVV.

The chain has TRBV5-4 and TRBJ1-2, with 7 bases aligning to TRBD1. J lost 4 bases, V lost 0 bases, and 6 bases had no gene match. CDR3 size: 15 residues. Looked up from germline, CDR1 is SGHNT and CDR2 is YYREEE (reference sequence). The CDR3 DNA is TGTGCCAGCAGCTTGGTAGGGGGCGGAATCTATGGCTACACCTTC. It codes for CASSLVGGGIYGYTF.

The V gene is TRBV6-1, the J gene TRBJ2-7, with D uncertain. Germline CDR1 MNHNS, CDR2 SASEGT. Trimming removed 11 bases at V and 2 bases at J, with 13 bases between. The length of the CDR3 is 12 residues. The CDR3 here is CASRRAAYEQYF. CDR3 in DNA: TGTGCCTCCCGACGTGCGGCCTACGAGCAGTACTTC.

The chain couples TRBV10-1 to TRBJ2-3; weak D call: TRBD2 (6 bases). The CDR3 runs 15 residues. The V gene's germline CDR1 is WNHNN and CDR2 SYGVQD (reference sequence). V lost 4 bases, J lost 2 bases, and 13 bases lay in between. The CDR3 DNA is TGCGCCAGCAGTGGGGGGGACGGGTCCACAGATACGCAGTATTTT. Amino acid sequence: CASSGGDGSTDTQYF.